This section outlines one T cell receptor beta chain sequence together with its context. Other DNA sequences in this specimen translate into the identical CDR3. Method: immunoSEQ multiplex PCR; TCRdb's copy keeps in-frame clones and lacks some. The table lists 1.4 million to 1.5 million clones, roughly 96% of them singletons. The data derive from a study of shared clonotypes between healthy human individuals. A split of CD4+ cells into CD45RA+ naive and CD45RA-negative memory subsets was performed. Per the germline V gene, CDR1 is MDHEN and CDR2 is SYDVKM. After removal of 6 bases from V and 2 bases from J, the junction contained 0 bases not matched to a gene. CDR3 length: 12 residues.

The specimen was naive CD4+ T cells sorted from blood. Subset meaning: CD45RA+ positively selected. The source of this sequence is a man aged 25-40 years in good health. The rearrangement links TRBV28 to TRBJ2-5; 7 nucleotides line up with TRBD1. This CDR3 reads CASRTGQETQYF. As DNA, the CDR3 is TGTGCCAGCAGGACAGGGCAAGAGACCCAGTACTTC.